Shown below are 17 T cell receptor beta chains from a single sample sequenced in a study of shared clonotypes between healthy human individuals. Naive CD8 isolation took CD45RO-negative cells positively selected for CCR7 and excluded terminally differentiated effector memory CD45RA+ cells. Sequencing used immunoSEQ multiplex PCR; TCRdb keeps in-frame clones, though not all of them. The data show under 2,000,000 clones, just under 95% seen once. The sequencing input was naive CD8+ T cells sorted from blood. The receptor source for this set is a young man in good health.

Concerning this clone: Other nucleotide sequences in the sample specify the same CDR3. The chain has TRBV27 and TRBJ1-1; D is unresolved. CDR1 is MNHEY, CDR2 SMNVEV, per germline (reference sequence). The CDR3 extends over 13 amino acids. Trimming removed 4 bases at V and 3 bases at J, with 9 bases between. The CDR3 sequence: CASSSLGDTEAFF. In DNA, the CDR3 is TGTGCCAGCAGTTCCCTTGGGGACACTGAAGCTTTCTTT.

The V call is TRBV7-8, the J call TRBJ2-2; unclear D gene. V lost 7 bases and J lost 8, with 11 bases in between. The CDR3 totals 12 residues. In germline, CDR1 is SGHVS, CDR2 FQNEAQ. This chain's CDR3 is CASTLLSGELFF. DNA of the CDR3: TGTGCCAGCACCCTCCTTTCAGGGGAGCTGTTTTTT.

This sequence joins TRBV9 and TRBJ2-2, with a weak D call TRBD1 (6 bases). This CDR3 contains 16 residues. Per the germline V gene, CDR1 is SGDLS and CDR2 is YYNGEE. The V end lost 4 bases, the J end lost 5 bases, and 18 bases lay between the germline ends. CDR3 protein: CASSPLYRADTGELFF. CDR3 DNA: TGTGCCAGCAGCCCGCTGTACAGGGCCGATACCGGGGAGCTGTTTTTT.

This chain links TRBV5-1 with TRBJ1-3; tentative D call: TRBD1 (5 bases). This CDR3 has 17 amino acids. Germline V gene lookup returns CDR1 SGHRS and CDR2 YFSETQ. The ends were cut back, 4 bases at V and 0 bases at J, with 17 bases in the middle. The CDR3 DNA follows: TGCGCCAGCAGCCCCACCGGGACTTCCAGCTCTGGAAACACCATATATTTT. It encodes CASSPTGTSSSGNTIYF.

The chain has TRBV6-1 and TRBJ2-7, with TRBD1 as a possible D gene (6 bases). The CDR3 loop spans 15 amino acids. CDR1 and CDR2 (germline): MNHNS, SASEGT. Between the trimmed V and J ends, which lost 2 bases and 1 base, there was a span of 12 bases. The CDR3 DNA reads as TGTGCCAGCAGTGAATTAGGGGACACATCCTACGAGCAGTACTTC. Protein: CASSELGDTSYEQYF.

The CDR3 here is CASSLWGTAYGYTF. The CDR3 DNA follows: TGTGCCAGCAGTTTATGGGGGACAGCCTATGGCTACACCTTC. The chain couples TRBV27 to TRBJ1-2, with 7 bases fitting TRBD1. This CDR3 is 14 amino acids long. Germline V gene data show CDR1 as MNHEY and CDR2 as SMNVEV (reference sequence). Trimming removed 1 base from V and 4 bases from J; junction bases left unmatched: 3.

Remarks on this clone: Other DNA sequences in this specimen translate into the identical CDR3. The chain employs TRBV28 and TRBJ2-1, with TRBD2 matching 9 bases. CDR1 is MDHEN, CDR2 SYDVKM, per germline. V lost 4 bases to trimming and J lost 4 bases; unmatched junction nucleotides: 2. This CDR3 region has 14 residues. Here the CDR3 reads CASSYSGSYNEQFF. In nucleotides, the CDR3 is TGTGCCAGCAGTTATAGCGGGAGTTACAATGAGCAGTTCTTC.

J is TRBJ1-1 and V is TRBV5-4, with D perhaps matching TRBD1 (6 bases). The CDR3 covers 12 residues. The germline V and J ends were trimmed by 4 bases and 7 bases, with 11 bases remaining between them. Germline assignment: CDR1 SGHNT and CDR2 YYREEE (reference sequence). The DNA of the CDR3 is TGTGCCAGCAGCCCGGACAGCGGTGAAGCTTTCTTT. Encoded protein: CASSPDSGEAFF.

This clone was seen a single time. The V and J genes are TRBV7-2 and TRBJ1-6; 9 bases agree with TRBD1. CDR1 and CDR2 from the germline V gene are SGHTA and FQGNSA. V lost 2 bases, J lost 8 bases, and 4 bases stayed unmatched. The CDR3 is 15 residues long. CDR3 in DNA: TGTGCCAGCAGCTTATCCCGGGACAGGGATTCACCCCTCCACTTT. This sequence encodes CASSLSRDRDSPLHF.

The chain carries TRBV29-1 and TRBJ2-7; D remains ambiguous. The V gene lost 2 bases and the J gene lost 3 bases, with 11 bases spanning the gap. Germline lookup yields CDR1 SQVTM and CDR2 ANQGSEA. The CDR3 is made up of 13 amino acids. CDR3 nucleotide sequence: TGCAGCGTTGAATTTGGGGAAGTCTACGAGCAGTACTTC. It codes for CSVEFGEVYEQYF.

In the case of this clone: A much more abundant neighbour one base away suggests this may be a read error. The gene calls are TRBV13 and TRBJ2-1; possibly TRBD2 for D (5 bases). CDR3 length: 15 amino acids. V lost 1 base and J 0 bases, leaving 7 bases between the germline ends. Germline V gene data show CDR1 as PRHDT and CDR2 as FYEKMQ (reference sequence). The CDR3 is CASSLAGFSYNEQFF. CDR3 sequence (DNA): TGTGCCAGCAGCTTAGCGGGGTTCTCCTACAATGAGCAGTTCTTC.

The rearrangement uses TRBV5-6 and TRBJ1-3; D is unresolved. The CDR3 length is 16 residues. Trimming removed 2 bases at V and 3 bases at J, with 15 bases between. The germline CDR1 and CDR2 sequences are SGHDT and YYEEEE. The CDR3 DNA reads as TGTGCCAGCAGCTTATTTCTGGTGAGAGTTGGAAACACCATATATTTT. Residues: CASSLFLVRVGNTIYF.

V gene TRBV6-6 combines with J gene TRBJ2-1; the match to TRBD2 covers 13 bases. From germline, CDR1 is MNHNY and CDR2 SVGAGI (reference sequence). The ends lost 8 bases at V and 9 bases at J; junction bases unmatched: 7. CDR3 size: 14 residues. The CDR3 is CASLLAGGRFEQFF. In DNA, the CDR3 is TGTGCCAGCCTACTAGCGGGGGGGCGTTTTGAGCAGTTCTTC.

This clone was observed a handful of times. This sequence joins TRBV2 and TRBJ1-2; D uncertain. There are 14 residues in the CDR3. Germline V gives CDR1 SNHLY, CDR2 FYNNEI. V gave up 5 bases and J gave up 2 bases, with 12 bases separating them. This CDR3 is CASSRATANYGYTF. The CDR3 DNA sequence: TGTGCCAGCAGTAGAGCCACAGCAAACTATGGCTACACCTTC.

The J gene is TRBJ1-3, the V gene TRBV4-2; D possibly corresponds to TRBD1 (5 bases). This CDR3 has 16 residues. V lost 1 base and J lost 3, with 13 bases in between. Germline-derived CDR1 and CDR2 are LGHNA and YNFKEQ. In DNA form, the CDR3 reads TGTGCCAGCAGCCAAGCTCCCAGGGTGGATGGAAACACCATATATTTT. Protein sequence: CASSQAPRVDGNTIYF.

J is TRBJ1-4 and V is TRBV28; 12 bases are shared with TRBD1. CDR1 and CDR2 from the germline V gene are MDHEN and SYDVKM. The ends lost 6 bases at V and 12 bases at J; junction bases unmatched: 8. This CDR3 is built from 14 residues. The CDR3 loop is CASSPGTGGAELFF. For the CDR3, the DNA is TGTGCCAGCAGCCCCGGGACAGGGGGCGCGGAACTGTTTTTT.

This clone was seen a few times. The rearrangement uses TRBV27 and TRBJ1-1, with D tentatively TRBD1 (5 bases). Trimming cost V 5 bases and J 6 bases, with 19 bases left between them. Per the germline V gene, CDR1 is MNHEY and CDR2 is SMNVEV (reference sequence). The CDR3 is made up of 15 amino acids. Here the CDR3 reads CASSPSAGGRAEAFF. In DNA, the CDR3 is TGTGCCAGCAGTCCCTCAGCGGGGGGTCGGGCTGAAGCTTTCTTT.